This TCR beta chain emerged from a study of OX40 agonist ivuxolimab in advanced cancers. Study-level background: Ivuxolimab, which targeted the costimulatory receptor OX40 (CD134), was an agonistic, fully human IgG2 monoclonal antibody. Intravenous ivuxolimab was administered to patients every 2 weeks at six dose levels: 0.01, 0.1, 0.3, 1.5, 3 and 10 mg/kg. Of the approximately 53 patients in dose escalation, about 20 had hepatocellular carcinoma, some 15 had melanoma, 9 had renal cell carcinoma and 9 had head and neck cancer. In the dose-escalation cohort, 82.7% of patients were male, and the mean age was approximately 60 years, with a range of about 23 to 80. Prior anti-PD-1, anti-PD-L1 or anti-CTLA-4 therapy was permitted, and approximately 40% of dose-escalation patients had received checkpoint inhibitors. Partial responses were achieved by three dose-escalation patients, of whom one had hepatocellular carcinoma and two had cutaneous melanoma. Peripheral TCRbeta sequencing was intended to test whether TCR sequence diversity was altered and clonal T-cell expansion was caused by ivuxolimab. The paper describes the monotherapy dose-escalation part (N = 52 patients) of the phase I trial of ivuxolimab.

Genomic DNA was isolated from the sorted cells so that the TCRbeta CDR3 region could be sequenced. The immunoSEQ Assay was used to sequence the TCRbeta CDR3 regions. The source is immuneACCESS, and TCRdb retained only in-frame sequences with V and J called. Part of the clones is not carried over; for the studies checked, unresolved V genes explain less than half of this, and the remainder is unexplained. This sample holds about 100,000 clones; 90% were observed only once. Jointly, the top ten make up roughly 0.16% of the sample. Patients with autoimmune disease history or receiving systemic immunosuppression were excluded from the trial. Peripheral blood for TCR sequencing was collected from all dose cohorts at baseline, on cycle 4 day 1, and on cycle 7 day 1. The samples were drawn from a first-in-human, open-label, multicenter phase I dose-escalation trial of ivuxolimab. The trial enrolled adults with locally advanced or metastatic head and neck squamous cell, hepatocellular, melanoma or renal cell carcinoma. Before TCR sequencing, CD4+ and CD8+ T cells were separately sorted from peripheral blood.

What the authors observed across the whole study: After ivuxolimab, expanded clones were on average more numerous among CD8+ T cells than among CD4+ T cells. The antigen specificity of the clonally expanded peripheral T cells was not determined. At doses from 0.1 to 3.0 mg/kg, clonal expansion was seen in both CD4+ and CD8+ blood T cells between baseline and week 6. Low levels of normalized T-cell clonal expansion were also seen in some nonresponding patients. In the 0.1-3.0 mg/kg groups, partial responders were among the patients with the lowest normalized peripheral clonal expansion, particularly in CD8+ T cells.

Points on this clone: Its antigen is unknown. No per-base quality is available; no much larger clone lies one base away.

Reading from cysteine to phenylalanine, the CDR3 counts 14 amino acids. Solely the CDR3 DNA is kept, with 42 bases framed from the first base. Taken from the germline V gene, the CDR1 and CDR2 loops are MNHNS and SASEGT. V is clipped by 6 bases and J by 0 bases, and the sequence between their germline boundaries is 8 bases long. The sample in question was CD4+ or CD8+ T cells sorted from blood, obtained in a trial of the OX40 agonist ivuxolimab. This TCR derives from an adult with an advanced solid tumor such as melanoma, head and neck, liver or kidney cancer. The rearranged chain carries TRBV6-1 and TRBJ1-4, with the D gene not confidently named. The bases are TGTGCCAGCAGAAGGTCCGCAACTAATGAAAAACTGTTTTTT. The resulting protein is CASRRSATNEKLFF.